Each of the 15 T cell receptor beta chains below was sequenced from the same sample in a study of T cells after yellow fever vaccination (dated by TCRdb to between 2017 and 2020). To prepare the library, 5' RACE was applied. Sequencing used an Illumina NovaSeq 6000. In-frame beta chains were kept once TCRdb had trimmed the public reads at Q25 with fastp and called clones with MiXCR. Duplicate CDR3 protein sequences are folded into a single record with the most common DNA and genes. Present in this sample are about 58,000 distinct CDR3 sequences, 5.5% to 6% of which were seen just once. The biggest ten clones account for around 30% of the sample. The treatment or condition label, as the study defines it: live attenuated yellow fever vaccine strain. Here the sequenced sample was PBMCs, either bulk or a sorted T-cell subset (CD4+, CD8+, memory, or dextramer-sorted; not recorded which), taken on the day of the yellow fever booster vaccination. These receptors all stem from a man between 18 and 29 years old who received the YFV17D yellow fever vaccine.

This clonotype was counted ten times or more. The V gene is TRBV6-2 or TRBV6-3, the J gene TRBJ2-7; 10 bases agree with TRBD1. The germline gives CDR1 MNHEY, CDR2 SVGEGT. With V trimmed by 6 bases and J by 3 bases, 5 bases remained unmatched. The CDR3 extends over 14 amino acids. CDR3 residues: CASSKGQGHYEQYV. CDR3 nucleotides: TGTGCCAGCAGCAAGGGACAGGGGCACTACGAGCAGTACGTC.

This clonotype was counted only a few times. This chain uses TRBV9 with TRBJ1-2; 7 nucleotides match TRBD1. The CDR3 length is 14 residues. V trimming: 3 bases; J trimming: 8 bases; junction bases outside the gene matches: 10. Germline lookup yields CDR1 SGDLS and CDR2 YYNGEE. Written as DNA, the CDR3 is TGTGCCAGCAGCGCTCGGGACAGCATGCCCGGCTACACCTTC. The encoded protein is CASSARDSMPGYTF. The full variable domain, its missing parts supplied by reference TRBV9 and TRBJ1-2, is DSGVTQTPKHLITATGQRVTLRCSPRSGDLSVYWYQQSLDQGLQFLIQYYNGEERAKGNILERFSAQQFPDLHSELNLSSLELGDSALYFCASSARDSMPGYTFGSGTRLTVV.

The J gene is TRBJ2-7, the V gene TRBV19; a weak D match, TRBD2 (6 bases). Looked up from germline, CDR1 is LNHDA and CDR2 is SQIVND (reference sequence). V was pared by 5 bases and J by 2 bases, with 13 bases between. The CDR3 extends over 14 amino acids. The CDR3 nucleotides are TGTGCCAGTAGTGTCGCCGGGGGTCCCTACGAGCAGTACTTC. It codes for CASSVAGGPYEQYF.

This clonotype was counted many times. J is TRBJ2-2 and V is TRBV4-3; D is perhaps TRBD2 (5 bases). The CDR3 covers 12 residues. Trimming left V 8 bases short and J 5 bases short, with 9 bases between. Per the germline V gene, CDR1 is LGHNA and CDR2 is YSLEER. CDR3 coding DNA: TGCGCCAGCCGTCGGGGTACCGGGGAGCTGTTTTTT. Amino acid sequence: CASRRGTGELFF.

The chain combines TRBV5-1 with TRBJ2-7, with a weak D call TRBD2 (6 bases). V lost 1 base and J 0 bases, leaving 8 bases between the germline ends. The CDR3 consists of 14 residues. Germline V lookup: CDR1 SGHRS, CDR2 YFSETQ. In nucleotides, the CDR3 is TGCGCCAGCAGCTTGCGGGGGTACTCCTACGAGCAGTACTTC. It encodes CASSLRGYSYEQYF.

This clonotype has a count of ten or more. The chain is built from TRBV7-9 and TRBJ2-5; D is undetermined. This CDR3 has 15 amino acids. The germline V gene encodes CDR1 SEHNR and CDR2 FQNEAQ (reference sequence). Between the trimmed V and J ends, which lost 7 bases and 5 bases, there was a span of 20 bases. CDR3 in amino acids: CASTEFRGDVETQYF. In nucleotides, the CDR3 is TGTGCCAGCACCGAATTTCGTGGGGATGTGGAGACCCAGTACTTC.

This clonotype was seen many times. The rearrangement links TRBV10-3 to TRBJ1-5; 9 bases align to TRBD1. CDR1 is ENHRY and CDR2 is SYGVKD in the germline V gene. Trimming took 0 bases from V and 3 from J; bases not matched to a gene: 3. This CDR3 contains 16 residues. The DNA for the CDR3 is TGTGCCATCAGTGAGTCTTGGACAGGGGACAATCAGCCCCAGCATTTT. It specifies CAISESWTGDNQPQHF.

At least ten counts were recorded for this clonotype. V and J are TRBV5-1 and TRBJ1-2; TRBD1 matches at 8 bases. The CDR3 is 14 amino acids. Germline V gene sequence: CDR1 SGHRS, CDR2 YFSETQ. After removal of 4 bases from V and 3 bases from J, the junction contained 5 bases not matched to a gene. CDR3 amino acids: CASSKPGQDYGYTF. The CDR3 bases are TGCGCCAGCAGCAAGCCGGGACAGGACTATGGCTACACCTTC.

This clonotype was counted many times. The gene calls are TRBV27 and TRBJ2-5; 8 bases line up with TRBD1. Unmatched junction bases numbered 6, after V lost 2 bases and J lost 7 bases. Germline loops: CDR1 MNHEY, CDR2 SMNVEV (reference sequence). The CDR3 totals 14 residues. This CDR3 reads CASSLPGQGATQYF. CDR3 DNA sequence: TGTGCCAGCAGTTTACCCGGACAGGGTGCGACCCAGTACTTC.

The V and J genes are TRBV7-3 and TRBJ2-5; TRBD2 matches at 9 bases. CDR3 length equals 15 residues. Germline V CDR1 and CDR2: SGHTA, FQGTGA. Trimming took 1 base from V and 5 from J; bases not matched to a gene: 5. The CDR3 sequence is CASSLSGGAAETQYF. The CDR3 DNA sequence: TGTGCCAGCAGCTTAAGCGGGGGGGCCGCGGAGACCCAGTACTTC.

This clonotype was detected many times. The chain uses TRBV20-1 and TRBJ2-3, with 7 bases matching TRBD2. Germline CDR1 is DFQATT and CDR2 is SNEGSKA (reference sequence). The CDR3 is 12 amino acids. Trimming at V came to 3 bases and at J to 3 bases, leaving 0 bases not matched to a gene. CDR3 sequence: CSASGGTDTQYF. CDR3 nucleotide sequence: TGCAGTGCTAGCGGGGGGACAGATACGCAGTATTTT.

V gene TRBV12-3 or TRBV12-4 combines with J gene TRBJ2-5; D gene unclear. The CDR3 is 14 residues long. V lost 5 bases, J lost 4 bases, and 14 bases lay in between. CDR3 in amino acids: CASSPVIGSETQYF. DNA of the CDR3: TGTGCCAGCAGTCCAGTTATAGGCTCAGAGACCCAGTACTTC.

This clonotype was counted many times. The chain couples TRBV20-1 to TRBJ2-2, with D unclear. The germline V gene encodes CDR1 DFQATT and CDR2 SNEGSKA (reference sequence). The CDR3 runs to 13 residues. V was pared by 6 bases and J by 3 bases, with 11 bases between. DNA of the CDR3: TGCAGTGCGTCACGTCAAGACACCGGGGAGCTGTTTTTT. Amino acids: CSASRQDTGELFF.

The rearrangement uses TRBV4-2 and TRBJ2-3, with D possibly being TRBD1 (6 bases). There are 17 residues in the CDR3. The ends were cut back, 1 base at V and 1 base at J, with 15 bases in the middle. Germline V CDR1 and CDR2: LGHNA, YNFKEQ. The chain's CDR3 is CASSQAMGALGTDTQYF. CDR3 coding DNA: TGTGCCAGCAGCCAAGCCATGGGGGCGCTTGGCACAGATACGCAGTATTTT.

This clonotype was observed a few times. The chain combines TRBV5-1 with TRBJ2-2, with TRBD1 matching 9 bases. CDR3 length: 15 residues. Trimming at V came to 4 bases and at J to 4 bases, leaving 5 bases not matched to a gene. Germline CDR1 SGHRS, CDR2 YFSETQ. The CDR3 DNA reads TGCGCCAGCAGCGTGGGACAGGGAAGCACCGGGGAGCTGTTTTTT. Protein sequence: CASSVGQGSTGELFF.